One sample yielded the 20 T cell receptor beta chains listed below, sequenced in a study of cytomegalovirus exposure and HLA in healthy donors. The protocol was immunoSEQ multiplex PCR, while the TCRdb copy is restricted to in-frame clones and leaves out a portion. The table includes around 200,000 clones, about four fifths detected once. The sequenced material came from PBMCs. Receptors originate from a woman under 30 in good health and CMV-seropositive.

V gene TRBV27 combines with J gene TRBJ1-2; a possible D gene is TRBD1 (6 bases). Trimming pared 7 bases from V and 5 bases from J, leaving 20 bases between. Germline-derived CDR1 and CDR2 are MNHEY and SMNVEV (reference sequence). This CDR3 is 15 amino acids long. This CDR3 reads CASTTLGGEGYGYTF. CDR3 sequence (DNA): TGTGCCAGCACCACCCTAGGGGGGGAGGGATATGGCTACACCTTC.

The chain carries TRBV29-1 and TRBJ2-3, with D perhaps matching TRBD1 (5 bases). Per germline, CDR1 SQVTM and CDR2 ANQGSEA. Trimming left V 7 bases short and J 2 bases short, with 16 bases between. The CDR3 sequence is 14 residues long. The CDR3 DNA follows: TGCAGCGCCCGGAAGGGGTCCTACACAGATACGCAGTATTTT. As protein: CSARKGSYTDTQYF.

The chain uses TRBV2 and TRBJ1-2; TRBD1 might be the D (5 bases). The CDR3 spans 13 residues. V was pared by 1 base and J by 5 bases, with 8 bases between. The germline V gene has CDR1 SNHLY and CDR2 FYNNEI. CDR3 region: CASSEGQSYGYTF. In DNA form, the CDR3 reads TGTGCCAGCAGTGAAGGACAGTCATATGGCTACACCTTC. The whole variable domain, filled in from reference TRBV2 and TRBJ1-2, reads EPEVTQTPSHQVTQMGQEVILRCVPISNHLYFYWYRQILGQKVEFLVSFYNNEISEKSEIFDDQFSVERPDGSNFTLKIRSTKLEDSAMYFCASSEGQSYGYTFGSGTRLTVV.

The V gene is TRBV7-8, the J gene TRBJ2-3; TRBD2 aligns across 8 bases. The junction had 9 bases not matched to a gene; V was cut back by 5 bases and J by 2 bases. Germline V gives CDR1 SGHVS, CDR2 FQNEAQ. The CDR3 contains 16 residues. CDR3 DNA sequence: TGTGCCAGCAGCCCCGGGGTAGCGGGGACCACAGATACGCAGTATTTT. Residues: CASSPGVAGTTDTQYF. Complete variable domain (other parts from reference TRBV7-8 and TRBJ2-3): GAGVSQSPRYKVAKRGQDVALRCDPISGHVSLFWYQQALGQGPEFLTYFQNEAQLDKSGLPSDRFFAERPEGSVSTLKIQRTQQEDSAVYLCASSPGVAGTTDTQYFGPGTRLTVL.

Here the CDR3 DNA reads TGCAGCGTGCAACAGGGTAGCAATCAGCCCCAGCATTTT. Its protein product is CSVQQGSNQPQHF. The rearrangement links TRBV29-1 to TRBJ1-5; perhaps TRBD1 as D (6 bases). Germline V lookup: CDR1 SQVTM, CDR2 ANQGSEA. The CDR3 length is 13 residues. V lost 6 bases, J lost 0 bases, and 9 bases lay in between.

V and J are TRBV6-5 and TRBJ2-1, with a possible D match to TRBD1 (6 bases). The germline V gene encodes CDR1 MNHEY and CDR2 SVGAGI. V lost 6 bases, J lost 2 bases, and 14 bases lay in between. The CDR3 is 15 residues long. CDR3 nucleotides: TGTGCCAGCAGCAGACAGGTCGGGACCTACAATGAGCAGTTCTTC. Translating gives CASSRQVGTYNEQFF.

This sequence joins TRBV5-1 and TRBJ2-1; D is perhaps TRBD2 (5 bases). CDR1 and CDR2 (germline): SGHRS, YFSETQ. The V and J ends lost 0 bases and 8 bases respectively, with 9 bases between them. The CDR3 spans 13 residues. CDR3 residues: CASSLVGIDEQFF. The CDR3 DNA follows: TGCGCCAGCAGCTTGGTCGGGATCGATGAGCAGTTCTTC. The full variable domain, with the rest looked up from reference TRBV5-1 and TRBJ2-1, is KAGVTQTPRYLIKTRGQQVTLSCSPISGHRSVSWYQQTPGQGLQFLFEYFSETQRNKGNFPGRFSGRQFSNSRSEMNVSTLELGDSALYLCASSLVGIDEQFFGPGTRLTVL.

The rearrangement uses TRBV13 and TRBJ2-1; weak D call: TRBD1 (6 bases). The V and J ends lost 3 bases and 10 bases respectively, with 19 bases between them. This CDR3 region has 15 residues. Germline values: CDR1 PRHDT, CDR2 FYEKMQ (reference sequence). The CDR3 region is CASSLDWGRQEEQFF. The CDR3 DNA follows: TGTGCCAGCAGCTTGGACTGGGGGCGTCAGGAAGAGCAGTTCTTC.

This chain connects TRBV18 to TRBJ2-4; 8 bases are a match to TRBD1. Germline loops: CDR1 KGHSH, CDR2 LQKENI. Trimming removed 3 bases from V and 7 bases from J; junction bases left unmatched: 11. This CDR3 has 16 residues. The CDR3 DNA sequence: TGTGCCAGCTCACCTTTCAAGACAGGGGAGAAGAACATTCAGTACTTC. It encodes CASSPFKTGEKNIQYF.

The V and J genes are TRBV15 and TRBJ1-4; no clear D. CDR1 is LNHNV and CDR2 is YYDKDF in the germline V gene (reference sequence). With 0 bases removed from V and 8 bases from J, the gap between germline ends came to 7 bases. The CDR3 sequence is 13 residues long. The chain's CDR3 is CATSRDGPEKLFF. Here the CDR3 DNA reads TGTGCCACCAGCAGAGATGGGCCCGAAAAACTGTTTTTT.

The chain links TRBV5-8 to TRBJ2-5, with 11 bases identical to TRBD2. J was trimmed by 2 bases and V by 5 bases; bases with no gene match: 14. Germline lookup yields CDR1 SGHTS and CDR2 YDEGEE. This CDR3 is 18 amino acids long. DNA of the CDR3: TGTGCCAGCAGTACCCCCAGTCGCCTAGCGGGAGGACAAGAGACCCAGTACTTC. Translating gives CASSTPSRLAGGQETQYF.

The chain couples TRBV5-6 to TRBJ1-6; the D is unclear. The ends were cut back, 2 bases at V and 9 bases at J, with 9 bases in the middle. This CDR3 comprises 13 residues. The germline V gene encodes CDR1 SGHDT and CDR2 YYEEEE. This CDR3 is CASSFGRSSPLHF. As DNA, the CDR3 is TGTGCCAGCAGCTTCGGGAGATCTTCACCCCTCCACTTT.

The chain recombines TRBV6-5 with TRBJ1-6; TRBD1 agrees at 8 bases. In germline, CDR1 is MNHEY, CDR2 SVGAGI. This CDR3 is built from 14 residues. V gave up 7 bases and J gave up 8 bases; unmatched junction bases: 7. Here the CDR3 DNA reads TGTGCCAGCAATCCCGACAGGGGATATTCACCCCTCCACTTT. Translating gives CASNPDRGYSPLHF.

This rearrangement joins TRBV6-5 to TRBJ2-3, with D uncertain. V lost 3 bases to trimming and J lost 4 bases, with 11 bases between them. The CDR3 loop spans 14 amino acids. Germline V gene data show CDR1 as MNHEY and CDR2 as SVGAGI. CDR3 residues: CASSYMVSADTQYF. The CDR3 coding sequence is TGTGCCAGCAGTTATATGGTCAGTGCAGATACGCAGTATTTT.

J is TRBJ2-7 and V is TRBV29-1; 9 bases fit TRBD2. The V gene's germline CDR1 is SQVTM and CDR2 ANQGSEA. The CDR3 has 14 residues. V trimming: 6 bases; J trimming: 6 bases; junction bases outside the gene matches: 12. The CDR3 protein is CSVSLGTSSIEQYF. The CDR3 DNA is TGCAGCGTCTCGTTAGGGACTAGCAGCATCGAGCAGTACTTC.

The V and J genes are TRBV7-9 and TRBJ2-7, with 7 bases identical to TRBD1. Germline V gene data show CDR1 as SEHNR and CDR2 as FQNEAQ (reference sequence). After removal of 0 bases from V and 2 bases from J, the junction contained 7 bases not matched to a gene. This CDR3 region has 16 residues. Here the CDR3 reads CASSLAEQGPPYEQYF. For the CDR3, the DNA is TGTGCCAGCAGCTTAGCGGAACAGGGGCCCCCCTACGAGCAGTACTTC.

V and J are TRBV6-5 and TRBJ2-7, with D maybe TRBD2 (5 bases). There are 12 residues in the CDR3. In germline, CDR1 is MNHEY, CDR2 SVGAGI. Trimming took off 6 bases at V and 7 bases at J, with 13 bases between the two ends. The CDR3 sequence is CASSHAGGEQYF. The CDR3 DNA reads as TGTGCCAGCAGCCATGCGGGTGGGGAGCAGTACTTC.

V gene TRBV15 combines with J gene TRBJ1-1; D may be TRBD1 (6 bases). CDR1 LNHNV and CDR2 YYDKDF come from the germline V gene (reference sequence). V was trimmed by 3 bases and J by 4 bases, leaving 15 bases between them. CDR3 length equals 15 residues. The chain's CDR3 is CATSSTGRSGTEAFF. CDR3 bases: TGTGCCACCAGCAGCACAGGGAGATCGGGCACTGAAGCTTTCTTT.

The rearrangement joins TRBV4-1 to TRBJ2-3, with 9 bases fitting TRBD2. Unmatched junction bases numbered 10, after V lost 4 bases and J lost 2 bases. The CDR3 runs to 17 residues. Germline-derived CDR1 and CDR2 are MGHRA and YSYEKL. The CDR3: CASSLRGGGDDTDTQYF. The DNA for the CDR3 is TGCGCCAGCAGCCTAAGGGGCGGGGGGGATGACACAGATACGCAGTATTTT.

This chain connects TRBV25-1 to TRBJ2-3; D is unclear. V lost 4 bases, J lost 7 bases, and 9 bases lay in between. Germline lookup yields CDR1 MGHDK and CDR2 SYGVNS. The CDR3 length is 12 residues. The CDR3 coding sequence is TGTGCCAGCAGTGTGGCCAGGCATACGCAGTATTTT. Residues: CASSVARHTQYF.